The 32 T cell receptor beta chains listed next were all sequenced from one sample in a study of PD-L1 blockade in urothelial cancer. Sequenced by immunoSEQ multiplex PCR; TCRdb stores in-frame clones only, minus some. The table lists about 72,000 clones, 84% of them singletons. The sample was PBMCs, taken around atezolizumab (anti-PD-L1) treatment. Source of these receptors: a man in his 70s with urothelial cancer.

V and J are TRBV5-6 and TRBJ2-5; a weak D match, TRBD1 (5 bases). The CDR3 contains 13 residues. The V gene lost 0 bases and the J gene lost 6 bases, with 9 bases spanning the gap. Germline lookup yields CDR1 SGHDT and CDR2 YYEEEE. DNA for the CDR3: TGTGCCAGCAGCTTGGGGGGCGCCAAGACCCAGTACTTC. Its translation: CASSLGGAKTQYF.

V and J are TRBV27 and TRBJ2-4; 12 bases match TRBD1. The germline CDR1 and CDR2 sequences are MNHEY and SMNVEV (reference sequence). The CDR3 runs 15 residues. Germline trimming cut 3 bases from V and 7 bases from J; bases unmatched to any gene: 4. CDR3 loop: CASSFLGTGGNIQYF. In DNA form, the CDR3 reads TGTGCCAGCAGTTTCCTCGGGACAGGGGGCAACATTCAGTACTTC.

This chain uses TRBV29-1 with TRBJ2-1, with 14 nucleotides matching TRBD2. V was pared by 7 bases and J by 7 bases, with 6 bases of the junction left unmatched. CDR3 length: 14 amino acids. Germline lookup yields CDR1 SQVTM and CDR2 ANQGSEA. CDR3 DNA sequence: TGCAGCGCGGGACTAGCGGGAGTCGGGAATGAGCAGTTCTTC. Encoded protein: CSAGLAGVGNEQFF.

This clone came up a few times. The chain uses TRBV7-6 and TRBJ2-7; the D gene is possibly TRBD2 (5 bases). The CDR3 is 13 residues long. Trimming pared 6 bases from V and 5 bases from J, leaving 14 bases between. Germline V lookup: CDR1 SGHVS, CDR2 FNYEAQ. The CDR3 spells CASRGAGGNEQYF. Here the CDR3 DNA reads TGTGCCAGCAGGGGCGCAGGAGGTAACGAGCAGTACTTC.

The chain joins TRBV7-6 to TRBJ2-5; TRBD2 matches at 15 bases. Germline V gene sequence: CDR1 SGHVS, CDR2 FNYEAQ. This CDR3 region has 16 residues. Losses at the gene ends were 3 bases for V and 5 bases for J; bases not matched to a gene: 4. CDR3 coding DNA: TGTGCCAGCAGCTTTTTTGGACTAGCGGGAGGGGAGACCCAGTACTTC. The encoded protein is CASSFFGLAGGETQYF.

The chain has TRBV6-1 and TRBJ1-2; no firm D call. Germline V gives CDR1 MNHNS, CDR2 SASEGT. V shed 0 bases and J shed 4 bases, with 6 bases lying between them. This CDR3 is built from 13 residues. CDR3: CASSEAHGYGYTF. The DNA of the CDR3 is TGTGCCAGCAGTGAAGCGCACGGCTATGGCTACACCTTC.

This clone was recorded only once. The rearrangement links TRBV21-1 to TRBJ2-7; the table's D call, TRBD2, was not checked against the DNA. TRBV21-1 is shown as a pseudogene. The CDR3 totals 15 residues. The CDR3 reads CASSKRWRKNGEQYF. DNA of the CDR3: TGTGCCAGCAGCAAAAGGTGGAGAAAAAACGGGGAGCAGTACTTC.

The rearrangement joins TRBV19 to TRBJ2-1; the match to TRBD1 covers 11 bases. Losses at the gene ends were 7 bases for V and 5 bases for J; bases not matched to a gene: 7. Looked up from germline, CDR1 is LNHDA and CDR2 is SQIVND (reference sequence). CDR3 length: 15 amino acids. The CDR3 spells CASTPRDRGDNEQFF. CDR3 sequence (DNA): TGTGCCAGTACCCCAAGGGACAGGGGGGACAATGAGCAGTTCTTC.

The V call is TRBV19, the J call TRBJ2-2, with 14 bases lining up with TRBD2. This CDR3 contains 18 residues. The germline CDR1 and CDR2 sequences are LNHDA and SQIVND (reference sequence). Trimming at V came to 5 bases and at J to 4 bases, leaving 9 bases not matched to a gene. The CDR3 here is CASSPGTSGRWSTGELFF. Written as DNA, the CDR3 is TGTGCCAGTAGTCCGGGGACTAGCGGGAGATGGAGCACCGGGGAGCTGTTTTTT.

V usage is TRBV7-9 and J usage is TRBJ2-3, with TRBD2 matching over 15 bases. The junction had 2 bases not matched to a gene; V was cut back by 3 bases and J by 4 bases. Germline assignment: CDR1 SEHNR and CDR2 FQNEAQ (reference sequence). The CDR3 extends over 16 amino acids. CDR3 in amino acids: CASSLGLAGGSDTQYF. CDR3 DNA sequence: TGTGCCAGCAGCTTGGGACTAGCGGGAGGATCAGATACGCAGTATTTT.

This chain joins TRBV7-3 and TRBJ2-1, with D maybe TRBD2 (5 bases). Germline CDR1 and CDR2: SGHTA and FQGTGA. This CDR3 has 12 residues. V was pared by 2 bases and J by 11 bases, with 10 bases between. CDR3 in DNA: TGTGCCAGCAGCTTAGAGGGAGCCCAGCAGTTCTTC. Amino acids: CASSLEGAQQFF.

The chain couples TRBV5-1 to TRBJ1-2; D unresolved. The length of the CDR3 is 13 residues. V was trimmed by 0 bases and J by 8 bases, leaving 11 bases between them. Germline V gene data show CDR1 as SGHRS and CDR2 as YFSETQ. The chain's CDR3 is CASSLEQAYGYTF. The CDR3 DNA reads TGCGCCAGCAGCTTGGAGCAGGCATACGGCTACACCTTC.

The J gene is TRBJ2-1, the V gene TRBV2; D is unclear. Trimming left V 4 bases short and J 1 base short, with 5 bases between. CDR1 and CDR2 (germline): SNHLY, FYNNEI. CDR3 size: 13 residues. CDR3 sequence: CASSATSYNEQFF. Written as DNA, the CDR3 is TGTGCCAGCAGTGCGACTTCCTACAATGAGCAGTTCTTC.

The genes are TRBV19 and TRBJ2-5, with 13 bases aligning to TRBD2. The CDR3 loop spans 15 amino acids. Germline V gene lookup returns CDR1 LNHDA and CDR2 SQIVND (reference sequence). The junction had 3 bases not matched to a gene; V was cut back by 4 bases and J by 4 bases. The CDR3 reads CASSRTSGRAETQYF. CDR3 coding DNA: TGTGCCAGTAGTAGGACTAGCGGGAGAGCAGAGACCCAGTACTTC.

A single count supports this clone. V and J are TRBV10-1 and TRBJ2-3; 13 positions agree with TRBD2. The CDR3 loop spans 18 amino acids. The germline V gene encodes CDR1 WNHNN and CDR2 SYGVQD (reference sequence). The junction had 7 bases not matched to a gene; V was cut back by 3 bases and J by 1 base. The DNA for the CDR3 is TGCGCCAGCAGTGATATACTAGCGGGAGGGCCTGGCACAGATACGCAGTATTTT. This translates into CASSDILAGGPGTDTQYF.

The chain recombines TRBV5-1 with TRBJ2-7; weak D call: TRBD1 (6 bases). The germline CDR1 and CDR2 sequences are SGHRS and YFSETQ. The CDR3 is 14 residues long. Between the trimmed V and J ends, which lost 0 bases and 6 bases, there was a span of 13 bases. CDR3 DNA: TGCGCCAGCAGCTTGGACGTTGGGGGCGGCGAGCAGTACTTC. The encoded protein is CASSLDVGGGEQYF.

V is TRBV2 and J is TRBJ2-5; D unresolved. The CDR3 runs 12 residues. The germline V gene encodes CDR1 SNHLY and CDR2 FYNNEI. V was trimmed by 6 bases and J by 2 bases, leaving 7 bases between them. The CDR3, as DNA: TGTGCCAGCAGGACTGATCAAGAGACCCAGTACTTC. Its translation: CASRTDQETQYF.

This rearrangement joins TRBV18 to TRBJ1-1, with no clear D. The ends were cut back, 2 bases at V and 6 bases at J, with 13 bases in the middle. This CDR3 comprises 14 residues. In germline, CDR1 is KGHSH, CDR2 LQKENI. CDR3 coding DNA: TGTGCCAGCTCACCAATTTTGGAGGGCGCTGAAGCTTTCTTT. This encodes CASSPILEGAEAFF. Full variable domain (rest looked up from reference TRBV18 and TRBJ1-1): NAGVMQNPRHLVRRRGQEARLRCSPMKGHSHVYWYRQLPEEGLKFMVYLQKENIIDESGMPKERFSAEFPKEGPSILRIQQVVRGDSAAYFCASSPILEGAEAFFGQGTRLTVV.

The genes are TRBV5-1 and TRBJ2-1; 9 nucleotides match TRBD2. Germline loops: CDR1 SGHRS, CDR2 YFSETQ. With V trimmed by 4 bases and J by 0 bases, 14 bases remained unmatched. The CDR3 runs to 19 residues. CDR3 protein: CASSPDSGSAPVSYNEQFF. Written as DNA, the CDR3 is TGCGCCAGCAGCCCTGATAGCGGGAGTGCCCCAGTCTCCTACAATGAGCAGTTCTTC.

There are a few counts of this clone. The V gene is TRBV19, the J gene TRBJ1-5, with D unresolved. Germline assignment: CDR1 LNHDA and CDR2 SQIVND (reference sequence). The CDR3 is 16 amino acids. V lost 3 bases to trimming and J lost 5 bases, with 17 bases between them. DNA of the CDR3: TGTGCCAGTAGTATTATCGGGCCTCGGGGAGATCAGCCCCAGCATTTT. Translating gives CASSIIGPRGDQPQHF. The whole variable domain, filled in from reference TRBV19 and TRBJ1-5, reads DGGITQSPKYLFRKEGQNVTLSCEQNLNHDAMYWYRQDPGQGLRLIYYSQIVNDFQKGDIAEGYSVSREKKESFPLTVTSAQKNPTAFYLCASSIIGPRGDQPQHFGDGTRLSIL.

The J gene is TRBJ1-4, the V gene TRBV6-1; weak D call: TRBD1 (6 bases). V was trimmed by 2 bases and J by 8 bases, leaving 15 bases between them. Germline loops: CDR1 MNHNS, CDR2 SASEGT. The CDR3 has 15 residues. The DNA for the CDR3 is TGTGCCAGCAGTGAATTGGGGACAAAGGGGGAAAAACTGTTTTTT. Its translation: CASSELGTKGEKLFF.

This clone has only a few counts. This chain joins TRBV25-1 and TRBJ1-4; a weak D match, TRBD1 (5 bases). Deletions cut 3 bases from V and 13 bases from J, with 15 bases between. Germline V CDR1 and CDR2: MGHDK, SYGVNS. The CDR3 sequence is 13 residues long. This CDR3 is CASSDYPSRGLFF. For the CDR3, the DNA is TGTGCCAGCAGTGATTATCCGAGTAGGGGACTGTTTTTT. Full variable domain (missing parts from reference TRBV25-1 and TRBJ1-4): EADIYQTPRYLVIGTGKKITLECSQTMGHDKMYWYQQDPGMELHLIHYSYGVNSTEKGDLSSESTVSRIRTEHFPLTLESARPSHTSQYLCASSDYPSRGLFFGSGTQLSVL.

The chain has TRBV21-1 and TRBJ1-1; whether TRBD1, the table's D call, matches the DNA was not checked. TRBV21-1 is a known pseudogene. This CDR3 has 14 amino acids. For the CDR3, the DNA is TGTGCCAGTTCTTACAGGTCAGTGAGCACTGAAGCTTTCTTT. As protein: CASSYRSVSTEAFF.

J is TRBJ1-1 and V is TRBV27; D call uncertain. Trimming cost V 0 bases and J 5 bases, with 7 bases left between them. There are 13 residues in the CDR3. CDR1 is MNHEY, CDR2 SMNVEV, per germline (reference sequence). The CDR3 nucleotides are TGTGCCAGCAGTTTATCTGGCCTTACTGAAGCTTTCTTT. It yields the protein CASSLSGLTEAFF.

DNA for the CDR3: TGTGCCAGCAGCACGGACAGAGGCACAGATACGCAGTATTTT. This sequence encodes CASSTDRGTDTQYF. This rearrangement joins TRBV28 to TRBJ2-3; TRBD1 is a possible D gene (6 bases). The CDR3 runs to 14 residues. Germline V gene lookup returns CDR1 MDHEN and CDR2 SYDVKM. The V end was cut by 6 bases, the J end by 1 base, with 11 bases between.

The rearrangement links TRBV7-6 to TRBJ2-2, with a weak D call TRBD2 (6 bases). This CDR3 comprises 14 residues. From germline, CDR1 is SGHVS and CDR2 FNYEAQ. Trimming took 6 bases from V and 2 from J, leaving 10 bases between them. The CDR3 reads CASRWDSNTGELFF. The CDR3 DNA follows: TGTGCCAGCAGATGGGACTCAAACACCGGGGAGCTGTTTTTT.

This clone appeared once. The chain employs TRBV19 and TRBJ2-1; 9 bases are a match to TRBD1. Trimming removed 2 bases from V and 7 bases from J; junction bases left unmatched: 9. This CDR3 has 16 residues. Germline V lookup: CDR1 LNHDA, CDR2 SQIVND (reference sequence). This CDR3 is CASSIKGGTGINEQFF. The CDR3 DNA follows: TGTGCCAGTAGTATAAAAGGCGGGACAGGGATAAATGAGCAGTTCTTC.

Only a few counts were recorded for this clone. The chain links TRBV6-5 to TRBJ2-7, with D perhaps matching TRBD1 (6 bases). Germline values: CDR1 MNHEY, CDR2 SVGAGI. The CDR3 extends over 14 amino acids. The V and J ends lost 6 bases and 5 bases respectively, with 17 bases between them. DNA for the CDR3: TGTGCCAGCAGAGAACAGGGAGTGGGCCACGAGCAGTACTTC. Translation gives CASREQGVGHEQYF.

J is TRBJ2-5 and V is TRBV10-2, with D tentatively TRBD1 (6 bases). This CDR3 is built from 15 residues. CDR1 and CDR2 from the germline V gene are WSHSY and SAAADI. Deletions cut 6 bases from V and 4 bases from J, with 18 bases between. CDR3 DNA: TGCGCCAGCAGGCTGGGGGCTCCTACCCGAGAGACCCAGTACTTC. Encoded protein: CASRLGAPTRETQYF.

The rearrangement links TRBV2 to TRBJ2-7; no reliable D call. Germline lookup yields CDR1 SNHLY and CDR2 FYNNEI. The CDR3 is made up of 10 amino acids. V lost 5 bases to trimming and J lost 4 bases, with 3 bases between them. The CDR3 here is CASSLYEQYF. CDR3 DNA: TGTGCCAGCAGTTTATACGAGCAGTACTTC.

The V call is TRBV16, the J call TRBJ2-5, with 8 bases lining up with TRBD2. The J segment lost 0 bases and the V segment lost 0 bases, leaving 6 bases of the junction unmatched. Germline V lookup: CDR1 KGHSY, CDR2 FQNENV. The CDR3 is 17 residues long. CDR3 loop: CASSQSTSGPYQETQYF. The CDR3 DNA reads TGTGCCAGCAGCCAATCCACTAGCGGACCGTACCAAGAGACCCAGTACTTC.

The gene calls are TRBV5-1 and TRBJ1-5; D may be TRBD1 (5 bases). CDR1 and CDR2 (germline): SGHRS, YFSETQ. The CDR3 consists of 17 residues. The V end was cut by 5 bases, the J end by 4 bases, with 22 bases between. CDR3 residues: CASRHTNRQGLNQPQHF. CDR3 DNA: TGCGCCAGCAGGCATACTAATCGTCAGGGCTTGAATCAGCCCCAGCATTTT. The variable domain in full, completed from reference TRBV5-1 and TRBJ1-5, reads KAGVTQTPRYLIKTRGQQVTLSCSPISGHRSVSWYQQTPGQGLQFLFEYFSETQRNKGNFPGRFSGRQFSNSRSEMNVSTLELGDSALYLCASRHTNRQGLNQPQHFGDGTRLSIL.